Sequencing of this T cell receptor beta chain was carried out in a study of T cell responses to AZD1222 COVID-19 vaccine. Broader study findings: Following two doses of AZD1222, Spike-specific TCR breadth and depth rose. In all cases, repertoires were sampled only after the peak T cell response. Across spike, vaccine-associated CD4 TCRs were found, dominant at 160-218 and 743-854. There were mostly white British donors and more females than males, and clonal diversity was possibly underestimated.

Here immunoSEQ multiplex PCR was the method, and the copy in TCRdb shows in-frame clones only, minus some. Of more than 150,000 clones in the sample, roughly 88% were seen once. This clone has a single count. Its specificity is unknown. J gave up 4 bases and V 1 base, and 9 bases lay outside the gene matches. CDR3 length equals 16 residues. CDR1 LGHNA and CDR2 YSLEER come from the germline V gene. Sample: peripheral blood, taken on day 0 of AZD1222 vaccination. The chain is built from TRBV4-3 and TRBJ1-2; 7 bases map to TRBD1. The receptor's source is an adult in good health. The CDR3 protein is CASSQGTTGAVYGYTF. In DNA, the CDR3 is TGCGCCAGCAGCCAAGGGACAACAGGGGCCGTCTATGGCTACACCTTC.